The 8 T cell receptor beta chains below all came from one sample that was sequenced in a study of T cells after yellow fever vaccination. TCRdb reprocessed the 5' RACE reads with MiXCR, giving one entry per CDR3 protein. The repertoire consists of 300,000 to 400,000 distinct CDR3 sequences, with about 8.7% occurring once and the leading ten covering approximately 19%. The sequences come from PBMCs, collected on the day of the first yellow fever vaccination. The receptors originated from a man between 18 and 29 years old who received the YFV17D yellow fever vaccine.

This rearrangement joins TRBV6-1 to TRBJ2-7; the D gene is possibly TRBD1 (5 bases). Germline V gene sequence: CDR1 MNHNS, CDR2 SASEGT. The CDR3 loop spans 13 amino acids. The CDR3, as DNA: TGTGTCACCACTCGGCAGGGAATGAACGAGCAGTACGTC. Translation gives CVTTRQGMNEQYV.

This sequence joins TRBV19 and TRBJ2-1; D is undetermined. The CDR3 sequence is 13 residues long. The V gene lost 9 bases and the J gene lost 5 bases, with 14 bases spanning the gap. Looked up from germline, CDR1 is LNHDA and CDR2 is SQIVND (reference sequence). The CDR3 DNA is TGTGCCAGCCGGGTCCCCCCCGACAATGAGCAGTTCTTC. Translated, it gives CASRVPPDNEQFF.

The CDR3 DNA reads TGCAGTGCGACGACTAGCGGGGCATCCTACGAGCAGTACGTC. Translating it yields CSATTSGASYEQYV. V gene TRBV20-1 combines with J gene TRBJ2-7; 11 bases are a match to TRBD2. The CDR3 has 14 residues. Per germline, CDR1 DFQATT and CDR2 SNEGSKA (reference sequence). After removal of 6 bases from V and 1 base from J, the junction contained 5 bases not matched to a gene.

The chain couples TRBV5-1 to TRBJ1-4; D uncertain. CDR3 length: 14 amino acids. V was cut by 3 bases and J by 4 bases, with 10 bases left in between. CDR1 is SGHRS, CDR2 YFSETQ, per germline. Here the CDR3 DNA reads TGCGCCAGCAGCTCCCGTGGGGTTAATGAAAAACTGTTTTTT. This gives the protein CASSSRGVNEKLFF.

V and J are TRBV25-1 and TRBJ2-5; 8 nucleotides align to TRBD1. Germline V gene sequence: CDR1 MGHDK, CDR2 SYGVNS. The trim removed 1 base at V and 3 bases at J, leaving 4 bases unmatched. This CDR3 is built from 15 residues. CDR3 nucleotides: TGTGCCAGCAGTGAATTCAGGGGGCAGGAAGAGACCCAGTACTTC. Amino acids: CASSEFRGQEETQYF.

This clonotype was seen only a few times. CDR3 region: CASSKPGLAKNIQYF. In DNA form, the CDR3 reads TGTGCCAGCAGCAAGCCAGGGTTAGCCAAAAACATTCAGTACTTC. The V call is TRBV3-1, the J call TRBJ2-4; TRBD1 might be the D (5 bases). Per germline, CDR1 LGHDT and CDR2 YNNKEL (reference sequence). This CDR3 has 15 residues. The germline V and J ends were trimmed by 5 bases and 0 bases, with 11 bases remaining between them.

The J gene is TRBJ2-4, the V gene TRBV4-3, with D maybe TRBD1 (9 bases). CDR1 is LGHNA and CDR2 is YSLEER in the germline V gene. This CDR3 has 18 amino acids. V lost 0 bases and J 8 bases, leaving 23 bases between the germline ends. CDR3 in amino acids: CASSQDAGRGQGGDIQYF. The CDR3 DNA is TGCGCCAGCAGCCAAGATGCCGGGAGGGGACAGGGTGGGGACATTCAGTACTTC.

This clonotype has a count of ten or more. The CDR3 region is CASSFQGLLQFF. The DNA of the CDR3 is TGTGCCAGCAGTTTCCAGGGACTCCTTCAGTTCTTC. J is TRBJ2-1 and V is TRBV12-3 or TRBV12-4; TRBD2 is a possible D gene (6 bases). V was clipped by 3 bases and J by 13 bases, with 13 bases between them. The CDR3 contains 12 residues.